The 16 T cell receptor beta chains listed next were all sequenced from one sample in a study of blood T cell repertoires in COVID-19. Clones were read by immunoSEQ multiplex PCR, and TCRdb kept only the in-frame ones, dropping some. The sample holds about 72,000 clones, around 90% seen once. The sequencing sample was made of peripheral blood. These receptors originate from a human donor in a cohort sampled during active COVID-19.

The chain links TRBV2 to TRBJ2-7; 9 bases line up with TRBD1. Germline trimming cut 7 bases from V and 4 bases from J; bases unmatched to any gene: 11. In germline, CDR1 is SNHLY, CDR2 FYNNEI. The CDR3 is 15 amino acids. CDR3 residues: CASKGTGGPGYEQYF. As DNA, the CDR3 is TGTGCCAGCAAGGGCACAGGGGGCCCAGGGTACGAGCAGTACTTC. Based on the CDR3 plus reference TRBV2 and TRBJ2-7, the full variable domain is EPEVTQTPSHQVTQMGQEVILRCVPISNHLYFYWYRQILGQKVEFLVSFYNNEISEKSEIFDDQFSVERPDGSNFTLKIRSTKLEDSAMYFCASKGTGGPGYEQYFGPGTRLTVT.

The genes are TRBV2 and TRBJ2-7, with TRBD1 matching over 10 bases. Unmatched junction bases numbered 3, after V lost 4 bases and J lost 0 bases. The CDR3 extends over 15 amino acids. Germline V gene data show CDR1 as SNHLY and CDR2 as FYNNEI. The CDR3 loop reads CASSGTGGRSYEQYF. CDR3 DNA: TGTGCCAGCAGTGGGACAGGGGGACGCTCCTACGAGCAGTACTTC.

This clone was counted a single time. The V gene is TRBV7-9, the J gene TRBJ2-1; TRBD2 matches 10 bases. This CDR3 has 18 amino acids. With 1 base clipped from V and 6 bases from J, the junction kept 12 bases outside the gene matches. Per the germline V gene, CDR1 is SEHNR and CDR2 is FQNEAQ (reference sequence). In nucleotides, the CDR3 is TGTGCCAGCAGCTTAGGTGGAGTTAGCGGGAGGTTAGCCAATGAGCAGTTCTTC. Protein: CASSLGGVSGRLANEQFF.

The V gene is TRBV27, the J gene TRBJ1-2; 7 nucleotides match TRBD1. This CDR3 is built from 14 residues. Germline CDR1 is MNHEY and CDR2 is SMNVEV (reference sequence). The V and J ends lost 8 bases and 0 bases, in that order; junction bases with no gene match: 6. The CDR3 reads CASAGTEANYGYTF. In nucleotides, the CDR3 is TGTGCCAGCGCCGGGACAGAAGCTAACTATGGCTACACCTTC.

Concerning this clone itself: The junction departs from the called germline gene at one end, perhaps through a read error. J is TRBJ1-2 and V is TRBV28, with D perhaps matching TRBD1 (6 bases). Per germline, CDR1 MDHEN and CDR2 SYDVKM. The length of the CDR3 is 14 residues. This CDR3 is CASSLSFGTRGLAF. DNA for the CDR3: TGTGCCAGCAGTTTATCCTTTGGGACACGAGGCCTCGCCTTC.

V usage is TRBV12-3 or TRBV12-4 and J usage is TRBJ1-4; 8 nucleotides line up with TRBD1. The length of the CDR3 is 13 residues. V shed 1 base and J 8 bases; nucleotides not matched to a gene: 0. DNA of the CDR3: TGTGCCAGCAGTTTAGACAGGGGGGAAAAACTGTTTTTT. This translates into CASSLDRGEKLFF.

The CDR3 region has the DNA TGTGCCAGCAGCCGTCCGACAGGGGACGGAGATTCACCCCTCCACTTT. Translation: CASSRPTGDGDSPLHF. The chain has TRBV7-2 and TRBJ1-6; 8 bases align to TRBD1. V lost 5 bases and J lost 8; bases outside the gene matches: 11. The germline CDR1 and CDR2 sequences are SGHTA and FQGNSA. CDR3 length equals 16 residues.

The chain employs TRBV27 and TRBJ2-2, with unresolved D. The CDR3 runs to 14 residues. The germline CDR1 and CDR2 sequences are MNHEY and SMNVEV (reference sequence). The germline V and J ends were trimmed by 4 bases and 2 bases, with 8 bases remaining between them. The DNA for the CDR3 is TGTGCCAGCAGTTGGAGCCGAAACACCGGGGAGCTGTTTTTT. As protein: CASSWSRNTGELFF.

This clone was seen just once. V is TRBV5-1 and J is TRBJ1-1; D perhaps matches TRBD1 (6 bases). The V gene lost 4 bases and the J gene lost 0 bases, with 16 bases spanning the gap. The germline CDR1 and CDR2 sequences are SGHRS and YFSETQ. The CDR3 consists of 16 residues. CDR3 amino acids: CASSRTDRALNTEAFF. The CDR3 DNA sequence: TGCGCCAGCAGCCGTACGGACAGAGCTCTGAACACTGAAGCTTTCTTT.

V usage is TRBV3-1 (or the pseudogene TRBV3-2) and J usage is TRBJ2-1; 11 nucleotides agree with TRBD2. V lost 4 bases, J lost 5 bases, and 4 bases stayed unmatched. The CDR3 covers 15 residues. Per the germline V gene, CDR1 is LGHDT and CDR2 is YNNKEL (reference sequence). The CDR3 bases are TGTGCCAGCAGCCGAACTAGCGGGGGTAACAATGAGCAGTTCTTC. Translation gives CASSRTSGGNNEQFF.

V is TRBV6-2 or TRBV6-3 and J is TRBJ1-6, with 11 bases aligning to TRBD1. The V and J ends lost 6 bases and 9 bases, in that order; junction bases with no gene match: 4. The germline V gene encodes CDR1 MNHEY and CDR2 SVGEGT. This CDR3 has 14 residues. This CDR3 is CASSPDRGPSPLHF. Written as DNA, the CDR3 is TGTGCCAGCAGCCCGGACAGGGGGCCTTCACCCCTCCACTTT.

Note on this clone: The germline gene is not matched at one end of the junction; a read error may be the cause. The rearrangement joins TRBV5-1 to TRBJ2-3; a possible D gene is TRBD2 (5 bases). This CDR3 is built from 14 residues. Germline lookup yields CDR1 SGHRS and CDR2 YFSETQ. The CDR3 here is CASSPDGGTDTQYF. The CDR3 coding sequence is TGCGCCAGCAGCCCGGACGGAGGCACGGATACGCAGTATTTT. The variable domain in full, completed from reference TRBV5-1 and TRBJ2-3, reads KAGVTQTPRYLIKTRGQQVTLSCSPISGHRSVSWYQQTPGQGLQFLFEYFSETQRNKGNFPGRFSGRQFSNSRSEMNVSTLELGDSALYLCASSPDGGTDTQYFGPGTRLTVL.

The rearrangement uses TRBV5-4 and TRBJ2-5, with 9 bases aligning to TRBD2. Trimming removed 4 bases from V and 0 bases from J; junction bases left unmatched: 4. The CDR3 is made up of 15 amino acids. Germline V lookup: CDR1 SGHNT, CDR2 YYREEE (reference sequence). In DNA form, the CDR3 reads TGTGCCAGCAGCCGTAGCGGGAGCGACCAAGAGACCCAGTACTTC. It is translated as CASSRSGSDQETQYF.

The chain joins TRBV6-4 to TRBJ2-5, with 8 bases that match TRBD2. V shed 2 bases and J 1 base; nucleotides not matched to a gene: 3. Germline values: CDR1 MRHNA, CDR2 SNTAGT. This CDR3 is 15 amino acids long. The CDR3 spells CASSDRAGGQETQYF. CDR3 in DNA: TGTGCCAGCAGTGACCGGGCGGGGGGCCAAGAGACCCAGTACTTC.

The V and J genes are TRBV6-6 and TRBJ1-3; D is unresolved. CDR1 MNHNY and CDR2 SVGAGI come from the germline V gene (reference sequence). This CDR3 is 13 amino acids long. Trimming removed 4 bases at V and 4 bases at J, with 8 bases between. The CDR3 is CASSSGIGNTIYF. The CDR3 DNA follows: TGTGCCAGCAGTTCGGGGATCGGAAACACCATATATTTT.

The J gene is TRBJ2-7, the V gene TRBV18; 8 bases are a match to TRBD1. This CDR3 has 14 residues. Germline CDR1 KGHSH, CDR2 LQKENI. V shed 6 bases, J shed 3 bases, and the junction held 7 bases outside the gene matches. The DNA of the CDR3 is TGTGCCAGCTCCCCAGTAGGGACAGGCTACGAGCAGTACTTC. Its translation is CASSPVGTGYEQYF.